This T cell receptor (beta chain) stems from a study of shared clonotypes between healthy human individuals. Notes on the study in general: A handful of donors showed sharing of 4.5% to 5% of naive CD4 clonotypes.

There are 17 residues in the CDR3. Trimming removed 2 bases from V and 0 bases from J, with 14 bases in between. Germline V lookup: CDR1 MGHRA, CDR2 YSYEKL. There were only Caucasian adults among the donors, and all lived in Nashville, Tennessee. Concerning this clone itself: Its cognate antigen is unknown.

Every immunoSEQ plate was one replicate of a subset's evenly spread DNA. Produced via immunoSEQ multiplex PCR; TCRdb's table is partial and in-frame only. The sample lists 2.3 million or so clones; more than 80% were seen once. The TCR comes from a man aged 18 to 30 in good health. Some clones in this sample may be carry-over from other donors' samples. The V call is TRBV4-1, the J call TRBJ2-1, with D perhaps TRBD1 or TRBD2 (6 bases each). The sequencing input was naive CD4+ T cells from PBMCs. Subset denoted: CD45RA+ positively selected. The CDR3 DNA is TGCGCCAGCAGCCAAATTGGGGGCGGGACCTCCTACAATGAGCAGTTCTTC. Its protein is CASSQIGGGTSYNEQFF.